This T cell receptor (beta chain) was obtained from a study of cytomegalovirus exposure and HLA in healthy donors. CDR1 is SGHRS and CDR2 is YFSETQ in the germline V gene. The CDR3 extends over 21 amino acids. After removal of 5 bases from V and 0 bases from J, the junction contained 22 bases not matched to a gene. The PCR had 60 Vbeta and 13 Jbeta primers. Produced via immunoSEQ multiplex PCR; TCRdb's table is partial and in-frame only. The table lists about 94,000 clones, roughly 86% of them singletons, with over 9% in the top ten. The sequenced sample consisted of PBMCs. The clonotype originates from a human donor in good health. This sequence joins TRBV5-1 and TRBJ2-1, with 8 bases lining up with TRBD2. Here the CDR3 reads CASSSLTLAAGDPSSYNEQFF. CDR3 in DNA: TGCGCCAGCAGTTCCCTAACACTAGCGGCGGGCGACCCGAGCTCCTACAATGAGCAGTTCTTC.